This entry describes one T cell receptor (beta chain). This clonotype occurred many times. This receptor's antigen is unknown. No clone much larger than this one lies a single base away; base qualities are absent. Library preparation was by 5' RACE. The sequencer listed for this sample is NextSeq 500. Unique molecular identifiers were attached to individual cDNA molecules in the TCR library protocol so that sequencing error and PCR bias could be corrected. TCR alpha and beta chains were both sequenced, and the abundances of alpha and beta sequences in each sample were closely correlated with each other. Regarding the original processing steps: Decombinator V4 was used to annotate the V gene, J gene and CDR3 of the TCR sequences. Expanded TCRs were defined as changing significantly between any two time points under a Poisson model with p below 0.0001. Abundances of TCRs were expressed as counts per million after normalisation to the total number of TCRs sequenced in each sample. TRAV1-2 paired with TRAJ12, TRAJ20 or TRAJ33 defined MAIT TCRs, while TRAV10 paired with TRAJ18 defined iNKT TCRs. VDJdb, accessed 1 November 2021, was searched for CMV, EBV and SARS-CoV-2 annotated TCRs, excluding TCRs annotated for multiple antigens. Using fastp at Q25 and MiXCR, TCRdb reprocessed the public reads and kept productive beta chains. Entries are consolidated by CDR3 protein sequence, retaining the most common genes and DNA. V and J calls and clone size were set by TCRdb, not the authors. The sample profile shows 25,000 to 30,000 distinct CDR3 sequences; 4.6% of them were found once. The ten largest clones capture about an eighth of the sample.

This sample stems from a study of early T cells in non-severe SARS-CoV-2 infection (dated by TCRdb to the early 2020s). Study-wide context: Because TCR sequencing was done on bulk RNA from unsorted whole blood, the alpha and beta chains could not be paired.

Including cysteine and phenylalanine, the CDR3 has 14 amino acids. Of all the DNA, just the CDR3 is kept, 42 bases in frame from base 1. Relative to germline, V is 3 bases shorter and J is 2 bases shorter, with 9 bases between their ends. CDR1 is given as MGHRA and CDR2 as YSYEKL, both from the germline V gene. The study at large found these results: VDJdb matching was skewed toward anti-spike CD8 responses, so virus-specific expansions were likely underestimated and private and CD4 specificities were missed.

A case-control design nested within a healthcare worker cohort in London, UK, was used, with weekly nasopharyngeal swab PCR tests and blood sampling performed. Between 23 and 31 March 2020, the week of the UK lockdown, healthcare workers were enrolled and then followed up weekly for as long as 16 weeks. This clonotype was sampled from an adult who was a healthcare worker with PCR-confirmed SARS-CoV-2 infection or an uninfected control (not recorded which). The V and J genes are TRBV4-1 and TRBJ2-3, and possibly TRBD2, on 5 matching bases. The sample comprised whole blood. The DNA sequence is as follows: TGCGCCAGCAGCCAGGACTCCCACACAGATACGCAGTATTTT. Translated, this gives CASSQDSHTDTQYF.